The clone carrying this T cell receptor (beta chain) was seen only once. These data come from a study of blood T cell repertoires in COVID-19. Profiling relied on immunoSEQ multiplex PCR, and the TCRdb table lists in-frame clones only, not all of them. This table has a few hundred thousand clones, approximately 85% appearing once. Residents of approximately 25 US areas, aged about 18 to 95 years, made up the participants. Membership in each cohort depended on participant-reported clinical history. V lost 6 bases and J 2 bases, leaving 14 bases between the germline ends. Per germline, CDR1 GTSNPN and CDR2 SVGIG (reference sequence). There are 13 residues in the CDR3.

The gene calls are TRBV30 and TRBJ2-7; tentative D call: TRBD1 (6 bases). Material: PBMCs or T cells enriched from blood (not recorded which). The TCR originated in a woman in her forties or fifties who had recovered from COVID-19. Written as DNA, the CDR3 is TGTGCCTGCCTGGACAGACTACCCTACGAGCAGTACTTC. This translates into CACLDRLPYEQYF.